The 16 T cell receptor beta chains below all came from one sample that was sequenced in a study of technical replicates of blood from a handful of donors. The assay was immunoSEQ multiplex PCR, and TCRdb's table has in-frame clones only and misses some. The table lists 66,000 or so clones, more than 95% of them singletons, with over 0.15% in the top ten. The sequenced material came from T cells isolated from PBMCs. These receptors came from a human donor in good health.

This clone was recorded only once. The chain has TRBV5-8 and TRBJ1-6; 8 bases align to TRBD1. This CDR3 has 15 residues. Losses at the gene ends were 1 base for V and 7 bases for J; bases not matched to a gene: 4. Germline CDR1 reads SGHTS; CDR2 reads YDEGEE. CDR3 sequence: CASSLSGTGNSPLHF. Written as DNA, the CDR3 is TGTGCCAGCAGCTTGTCCGGGACAGGAAATTCACCCCTCCACTTT.

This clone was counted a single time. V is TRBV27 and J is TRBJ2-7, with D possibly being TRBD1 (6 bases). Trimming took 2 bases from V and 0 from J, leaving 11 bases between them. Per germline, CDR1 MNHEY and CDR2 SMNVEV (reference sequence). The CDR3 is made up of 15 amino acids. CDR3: CASSLTGPSSYEQYF. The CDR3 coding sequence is TGTGCCAGCAGTTTAACAGGGCCGAGCTCCTACGAGCAGTACTTC.

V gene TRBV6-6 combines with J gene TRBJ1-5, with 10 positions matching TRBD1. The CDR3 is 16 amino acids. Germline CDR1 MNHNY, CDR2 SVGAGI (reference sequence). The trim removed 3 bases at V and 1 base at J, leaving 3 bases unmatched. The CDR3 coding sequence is TGTGCCAGCAGTTATTCGACAGGGGGCAGCAATCAGCCCCAGCATTTT. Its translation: CASSYSTGGSNQPQHF.

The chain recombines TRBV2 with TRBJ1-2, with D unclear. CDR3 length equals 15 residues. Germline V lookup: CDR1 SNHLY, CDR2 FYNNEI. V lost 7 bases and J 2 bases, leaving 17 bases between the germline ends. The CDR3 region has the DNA TGTGCCAGCATGACACCCATGACACCGAACTATGGCTACACCTTC. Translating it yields CASMTPMTPNYGYTF.

CDR3 protein: CASSLARGTMNTEAFF. CDR3 coding DNA: TGTGCCAGCAGTTTAGCCAGGGGGACCATGAACACTGAAGCTTTCTTT. This chain uses TRBV27 with TRBJ1-1, with 7 nucleotides matching TRBD1. J gave up 0 bases and V 2 bases, and 6 bases lay outside the gene matches. The CDR3 is 16 residues long. Germline-derived CDR1 and CDR2 are MNHEY and SMNVEV (reference sequence).

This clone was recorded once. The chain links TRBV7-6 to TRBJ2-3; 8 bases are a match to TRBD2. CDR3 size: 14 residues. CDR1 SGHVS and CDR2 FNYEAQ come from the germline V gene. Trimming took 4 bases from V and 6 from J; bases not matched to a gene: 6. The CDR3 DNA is TGTGCCAGCAGCTCAACGGGGGGGGGCGATACGCAGTATTTT. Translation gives CASSSTGGGDTQYF.

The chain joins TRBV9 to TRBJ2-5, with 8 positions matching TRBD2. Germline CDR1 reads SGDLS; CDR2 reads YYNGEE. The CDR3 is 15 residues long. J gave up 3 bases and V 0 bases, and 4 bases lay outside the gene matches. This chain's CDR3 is CASSVVGLAEETQYF. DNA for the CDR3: TGTGCCAGCAGCGTAGTTGGACTAGCAGAAGAGACCCAGTACTTC.

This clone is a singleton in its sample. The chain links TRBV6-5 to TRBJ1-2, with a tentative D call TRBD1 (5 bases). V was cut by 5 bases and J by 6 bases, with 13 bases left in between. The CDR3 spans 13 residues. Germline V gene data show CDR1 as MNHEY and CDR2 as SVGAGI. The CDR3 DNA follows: TGTGCCAGCAGTAACAGGCCCAGGGATGGCTACACCTTC. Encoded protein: CASSNRPRDGYTF.

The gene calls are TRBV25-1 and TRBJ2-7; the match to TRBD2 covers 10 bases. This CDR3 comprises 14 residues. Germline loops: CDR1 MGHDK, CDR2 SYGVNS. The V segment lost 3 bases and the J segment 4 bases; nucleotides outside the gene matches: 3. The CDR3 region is CASSDLTSGYEQYF. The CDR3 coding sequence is TGTGCCAGCAGTGATCTGACTAGCGGGTACGAGCAGTACTTC.

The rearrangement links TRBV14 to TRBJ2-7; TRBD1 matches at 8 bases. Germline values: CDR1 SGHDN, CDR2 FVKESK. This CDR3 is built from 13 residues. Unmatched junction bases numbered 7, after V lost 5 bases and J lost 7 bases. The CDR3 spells CASSDQGAGEQYF. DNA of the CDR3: TGTGCCAGCAGCGACCAGGGGGCGGGAGAGCAGTACTTC.

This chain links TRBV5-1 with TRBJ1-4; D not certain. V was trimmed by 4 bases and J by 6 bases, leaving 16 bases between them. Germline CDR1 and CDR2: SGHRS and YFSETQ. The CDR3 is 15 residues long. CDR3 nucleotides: TGCGCCAGCAGCCCGAACGAGTTTGAGGATGAAAAACTGTTTTTT. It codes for CASSPNEFEDEKLFF. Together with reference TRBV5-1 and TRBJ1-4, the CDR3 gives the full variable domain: KAGVTQTPRYLIKTRGQQVTLSCSPISGHRSVSWYQQTPGQGLQFLFEYFSETQRNKGNFPGRFSGRQFSNSRSEMNVSTLELGDSALYLCASSPNEFEDEKLFFGSGTQLSVL.

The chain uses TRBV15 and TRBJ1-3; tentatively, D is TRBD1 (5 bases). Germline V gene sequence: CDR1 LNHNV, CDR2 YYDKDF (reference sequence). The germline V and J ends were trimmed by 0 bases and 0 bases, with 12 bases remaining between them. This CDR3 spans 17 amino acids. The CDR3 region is CATSRDRQGSSGNTIYF. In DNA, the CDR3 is TGTGCCACCAGCAGAGATCGCCAGGGCTCCTCTGGAAACACCATATATTTT.

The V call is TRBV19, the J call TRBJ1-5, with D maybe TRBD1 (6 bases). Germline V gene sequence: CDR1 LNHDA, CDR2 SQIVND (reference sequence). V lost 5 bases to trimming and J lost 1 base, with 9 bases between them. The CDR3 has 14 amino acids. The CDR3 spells CASSGTPSNQPQHF. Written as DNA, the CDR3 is TGTGCCAGTAGTGGGACACCCAGCAATCAGCCCCAGCATTTT. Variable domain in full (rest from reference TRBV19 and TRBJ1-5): DGGITQSPKYLFRKEGQNVTLSCEQNLNHDAMYWYRQDPGQGLRLIYYSQIVNDFQKGDIAEGYSVSREKKESFPLTVTSAQKNPTAFYLCASSGTPSNQPQHFGDGTRLSIL.

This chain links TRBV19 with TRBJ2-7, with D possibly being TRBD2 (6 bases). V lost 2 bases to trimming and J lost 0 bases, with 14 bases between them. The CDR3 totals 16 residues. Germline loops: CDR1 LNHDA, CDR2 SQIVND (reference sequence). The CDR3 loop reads CASSILGLGSSYEQYF. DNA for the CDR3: TGTGCCAGTAGTATACTGGGCCTCGGGAGCTCCTACGAGCAGTACTTC.

The CDR3 DNA reads TGTGCCAGCAGTATACACAGGGCCGGGGAGCTGTTTTTT. Translating gives CASSIHRAGELFF. The chain employs TRBV27 and TRBJ2-2; perhaps TRBD1 as D (6 bases). This CDR3 has 13 residues. Between the trimmed V and J ends, which lost 5 bases and 6 bases, there was a span of 10 bases. Germline lookup yields CDR1 MNHEY and CDR2 SMNVEV (reference sequence).

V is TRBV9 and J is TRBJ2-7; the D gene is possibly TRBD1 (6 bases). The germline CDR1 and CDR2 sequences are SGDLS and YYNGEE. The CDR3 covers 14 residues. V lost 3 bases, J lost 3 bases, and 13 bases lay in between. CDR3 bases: TGTGCCAGCAGCGCCCGGGACATAAACTACGAGCAGTACTTC. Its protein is CASSARDINYEQYF.